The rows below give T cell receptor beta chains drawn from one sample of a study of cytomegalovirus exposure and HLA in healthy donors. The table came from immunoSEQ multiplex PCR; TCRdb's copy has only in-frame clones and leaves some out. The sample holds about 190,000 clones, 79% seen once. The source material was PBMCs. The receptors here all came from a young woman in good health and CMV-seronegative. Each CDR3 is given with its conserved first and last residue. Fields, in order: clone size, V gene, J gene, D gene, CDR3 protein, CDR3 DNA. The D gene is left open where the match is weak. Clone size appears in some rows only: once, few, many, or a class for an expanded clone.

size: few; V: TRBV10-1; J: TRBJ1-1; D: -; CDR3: CASRGAGENTEAFF; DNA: TGCGCCAGCAGGGGGGCAGGGGAGAACACTGAAGCTTTCTTT
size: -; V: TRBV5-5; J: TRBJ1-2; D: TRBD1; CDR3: CASSPFFGQDTNYGYTF; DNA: TGTGCCAGCAGCCCTTTCTTCGGACAGGACACTAACTATGGCTACACCTTC
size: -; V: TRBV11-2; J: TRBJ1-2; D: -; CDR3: CASSLGGGDGYTF; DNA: TGTGCCAGCAGCTTAGGGGGGGGAGACGGCTACACCTTC
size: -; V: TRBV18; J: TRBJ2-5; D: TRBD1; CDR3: CASSPTDRGETQYF; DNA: TGTGCCAGCTCACCTACGGACAGGGGTGAGACCCAGTACTTC
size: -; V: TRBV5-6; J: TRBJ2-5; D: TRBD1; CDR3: CASSSILLDRGEETQYF; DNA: TGTGCCAGCAGCTCCATACTCCTTGACAGGGGTGAAGAGACCCAGTACTTC
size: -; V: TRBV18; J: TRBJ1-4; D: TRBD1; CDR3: CASSPDRATNEKLFF; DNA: TGTGCCAGCTCACCGGACAGGGCTACTAATGAAAAACTGTTTTTT
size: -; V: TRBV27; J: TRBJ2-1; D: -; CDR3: CASSLVSYNEQFF; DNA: TGTGCCAGCAGTTTAGTTAGCTACAATGAGCAGTTCTTC
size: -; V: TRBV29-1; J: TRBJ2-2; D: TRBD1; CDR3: CSAGQPPGELFF; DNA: TGCAGCGCGGGACAGCCACCCGGGGAGCTGTTTTTT
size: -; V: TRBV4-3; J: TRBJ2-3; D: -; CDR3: CASSQDPHGGNTDTQYF; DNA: TGCGCCAGCAGCCAAGACCCCCACGGGGGTAACACAGATACGCAGTATTTT
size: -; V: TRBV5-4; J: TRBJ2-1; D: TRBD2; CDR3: CASRSTGLGVHNEQFF; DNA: TGTGCCAGCAGATCGACGGGACTAGGCGTCCACAATGAGCAGTTCTTC
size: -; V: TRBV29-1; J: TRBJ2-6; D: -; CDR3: CSVETGSGANVLTF; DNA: TGCAGCGTTGAAACGGGTTCTGGGGCCAACGTCCTGACTTTC
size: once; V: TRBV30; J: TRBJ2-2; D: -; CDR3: CAWSMGRGTGELFF; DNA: TGTGCCTGGAGTATGGGTCGGGGCACCGGGGAGCTGTTTTTT
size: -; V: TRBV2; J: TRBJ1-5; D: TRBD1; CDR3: CASSVLGQGYQPQHF; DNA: TGTGCCAGCAGTGTCCTAGGACAGGGGTATCAGCCCCAGCATTTT
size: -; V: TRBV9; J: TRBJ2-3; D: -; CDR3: CASSVETIRTDTQYF; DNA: TGTGCCAGCAGCGTAGAAACTATCCGCACAGATACGCAGTATTTT
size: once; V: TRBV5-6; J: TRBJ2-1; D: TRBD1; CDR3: CASRPPGQGNLKREQFF; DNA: TGTGCCAGCAGGCCACCGGGACAGGGTAACCTTAAGAGAGAGCAGTTCTTC
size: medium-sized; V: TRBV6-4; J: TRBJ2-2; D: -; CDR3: CASSAEGATGELFF; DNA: TGTGCCAGCAGTGCGGAGGGGGCCACCGGGGAGCTGTTTTTT
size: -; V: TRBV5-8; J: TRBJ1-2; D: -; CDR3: CASSLKQPYGYTF; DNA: TGTGCCAGCAGCTTGAAACAGCCCTATGGCTACACCTTC
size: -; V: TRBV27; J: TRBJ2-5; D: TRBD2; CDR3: CASSQFSGKETQYF; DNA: TGTGCCAGCAGTCAATTTAGCGGGAAAGAGACCCAGTACTTC
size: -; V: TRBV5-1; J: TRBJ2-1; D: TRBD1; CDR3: CASSLVVTGGGDEQFF; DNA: TGCGCCAGCAGCTTGGTTGTGACAGGGGGAGGTGATGAGCAGTTCTTC
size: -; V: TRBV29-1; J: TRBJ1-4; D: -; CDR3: CSVEVDTYNEKLFF; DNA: TGCAGCGTTGAAGTAGACACCTACAATGAAAAACTGTTTTTT
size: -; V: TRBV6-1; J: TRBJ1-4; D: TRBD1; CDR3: CASRDRGYTNEKLFF; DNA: TGTGCCAGCAGGGACAGGGGATACACTAATGAAAAACTGTTTTTT
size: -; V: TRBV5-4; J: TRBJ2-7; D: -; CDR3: CASSLAGEQYF; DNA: TGTGCCAGCAGCTTGGCCGGCGAGCAGTACTTC
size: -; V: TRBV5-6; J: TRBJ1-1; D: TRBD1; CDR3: CASMIQGGVGAFF; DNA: TGTGCCAGCATGATACAGGGGGGGGTTGGAGCTTTCTTT
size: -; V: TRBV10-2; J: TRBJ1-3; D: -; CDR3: CASIQAATIYF; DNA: TGCGCCAGCATCCAGGCTGCTACCATATATTTT
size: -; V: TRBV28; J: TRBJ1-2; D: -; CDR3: CASTMGDRRGYGYTF; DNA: TGTGCCAGCACCATGGGAGACAGGCGAGGCTATGGCTACACCTTC
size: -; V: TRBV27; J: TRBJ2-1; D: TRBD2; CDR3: CASSSRGGEQFF; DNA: TGTGCCAGCAGTTCCCGGGGGGGTGAGCAGTTCTTC
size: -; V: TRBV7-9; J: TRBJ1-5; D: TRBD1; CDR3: CASSSGQGNQPQHF; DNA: TGTGCCAGCAGCTCGGGACAGGGAAATCAGCCCCAGCATTTT
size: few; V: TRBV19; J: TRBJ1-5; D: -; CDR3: CASSPYLKGSPNQPQHF; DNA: TGTGCCAGCTCTCCCTATTTGAAGGGGTCACCCAATCAGCCCCAGCATTTT
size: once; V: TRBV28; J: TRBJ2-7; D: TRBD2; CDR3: CASSLELAGGHEQYF; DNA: TGTGCCAGCAGTTTAGAGCTAGCGGGAGGTCACGAGCAGTACTTC
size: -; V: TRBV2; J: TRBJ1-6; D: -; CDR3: CARSTDPNSPLHF; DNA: TGTGCCAGGTCGACAGACCCAAATTCACCCCTCCACTTT
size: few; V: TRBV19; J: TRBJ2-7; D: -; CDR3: CASSIGQGGEQYF; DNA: TGTGCCAGTAGTATCGGCCAGGGTGGCGAGCAGTACTTC
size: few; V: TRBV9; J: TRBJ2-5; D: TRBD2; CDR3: CASSGFCGREQETQYF; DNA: TGTGCCAGCAGCGGGTTCTGCGGGAGGGAACAAGAGACCCAGTACTTC